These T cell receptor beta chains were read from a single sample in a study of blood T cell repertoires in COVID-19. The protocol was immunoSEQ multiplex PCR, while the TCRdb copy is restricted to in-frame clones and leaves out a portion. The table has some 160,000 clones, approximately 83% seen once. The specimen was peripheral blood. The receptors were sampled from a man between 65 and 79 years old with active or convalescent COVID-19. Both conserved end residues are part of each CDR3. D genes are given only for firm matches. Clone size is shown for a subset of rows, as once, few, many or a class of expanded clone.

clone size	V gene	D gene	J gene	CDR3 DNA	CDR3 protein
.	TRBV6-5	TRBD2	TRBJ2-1	TGTGCCAGCAGTTACTCACTAGCGGGGCGTTACAATGAGCAGTTCTTC	CASSYSLAGRYNEQFF
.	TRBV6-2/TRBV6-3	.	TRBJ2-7	TGTGCCAGCAGTACCCCGGGGAGGGGGATCGCCGAGCAGTACTTC	CASSTPGRGIAEQYF
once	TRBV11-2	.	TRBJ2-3	TGTGCCAGCAGCACTGGAAGCAGGGGGAGGACAGATACGCAGTATTTT	CASSTGSRGRTDTQYF
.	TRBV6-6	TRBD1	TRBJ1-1	TGTGCCAGCAGTCCAACCCTAGGGGGCGCGAACACTGAAGCTTTCTTT	CASSPTLGGANTEAFF
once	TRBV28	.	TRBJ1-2	TGTGCCAGCAGTACCCCGGGGGGCGCAGAAGGCTACACCTTC	CASSTPGGAEGYTF
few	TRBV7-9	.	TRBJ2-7	TGTGCCAGCAGCGAGGAATACGAGCAGTACTTC	CASSEEYEQYF
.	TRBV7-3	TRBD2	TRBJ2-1	TGTGCCAGCAGCCGCCACGGTGCGGGAGGGACGAATAATGAGCAGTTCTTC	CASSRHGAGGTNNEQFF
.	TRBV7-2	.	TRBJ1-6	TGTGCCAGCAGCTTGTACGGGTATAATTCACCCCTCCACTTT	CASSLYGYNSPLHF
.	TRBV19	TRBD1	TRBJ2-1	TGTGCCAGTAGCAGACAGGGTGACAATGAGCAGTTCTTC	CASSRQGDNEQFF
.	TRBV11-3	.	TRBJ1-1	TGTGCCAGCAGCTTAGGGGGGCAGGGGAACACTGAAGCTTTCTTT	CASSLGGQGNTEAFF
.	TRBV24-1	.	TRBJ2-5	TGTGCCACCAGTGACGCTACATCGACAGGATTAGAGACCCAGTACTTC	CATSDATSTGLETQYF
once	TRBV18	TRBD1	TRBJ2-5	TGTGCCAGCTCATCTATCACAGGGGTTGGAGAGACCCAGTACTTC	CASSSITGVGETQYF
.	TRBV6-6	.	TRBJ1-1	TGTGCCAGCAGCCCCGACACTGAAGCTTTCTTT	CASSPDTEAFF
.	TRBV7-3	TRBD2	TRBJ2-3	TGTGCCAGCAGCCTCCTAGCGGCAGATACGCAGTATTTT	CASSLLAADTQYF
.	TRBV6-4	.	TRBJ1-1	TGTGCCAGCAGTGAAACGGGCGGGTGGAACACTGAAGCTTTCTTT	CASSETGGWNTEAFF
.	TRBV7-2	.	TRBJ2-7	TGTGCCAGCAGCTTAATGATGACAGGCAGCTCCTACGAGCAGTACTTC	CASSLMMTGSSYEQYF
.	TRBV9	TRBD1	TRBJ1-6	TGTGCCAGCAGCCCCCGGGACAGGGGGAGTAATTCACCCCTCCACTTT	CASSPRDRGSNSPLHF
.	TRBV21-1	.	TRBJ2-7	TGTGCCAGCACCACTCGACTAGCGGGAGGTCCCTACGAGCAGTACTTC	CASTTRLAGGPYEQYF
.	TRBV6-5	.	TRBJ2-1	TGTGCCAGCAGTTACTCACGTACTGTAATTAATGAGCAGTTCTTC	CASSYSRTVINEQFF
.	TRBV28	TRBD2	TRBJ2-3	TGTGCCAGCAGTTTATTGACAAGCACCGTAGCGGGAGGCACAGATACGCAGTATTTT	CASSLLTSTVAGGTDTQYF
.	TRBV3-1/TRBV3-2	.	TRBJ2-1	TGTGCCAGCAGCCATCGCCTAACCTACAATGAGCAGTTCTTC	CASSHRLTYNEQFF
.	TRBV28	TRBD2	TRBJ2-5	TGTGCCAGCAGTTTGGTTGCTAGCGGGAGAGAGACCCAGTACTTC	CASSLVASGRETQYF
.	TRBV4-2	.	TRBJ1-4	TGTGCCAGCAGCCACGACCCCACAGGGATGAGTGAAAAACTGTTTTTT	CASSHDPTGMSEKLFF
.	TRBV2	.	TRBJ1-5	TGTGCCAGCAGTAGGGGACTGGCTGAGGGCAATCAGCCCCAGCATTTT	CASSRGLAEGNQPQHF
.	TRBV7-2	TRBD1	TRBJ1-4	TGTGCCAGCAGCCCCCGGACAGGGGGCTATGTAGCTAATGAAAAACTGTTTTTT	CASSPRTGGYVANEKLFF